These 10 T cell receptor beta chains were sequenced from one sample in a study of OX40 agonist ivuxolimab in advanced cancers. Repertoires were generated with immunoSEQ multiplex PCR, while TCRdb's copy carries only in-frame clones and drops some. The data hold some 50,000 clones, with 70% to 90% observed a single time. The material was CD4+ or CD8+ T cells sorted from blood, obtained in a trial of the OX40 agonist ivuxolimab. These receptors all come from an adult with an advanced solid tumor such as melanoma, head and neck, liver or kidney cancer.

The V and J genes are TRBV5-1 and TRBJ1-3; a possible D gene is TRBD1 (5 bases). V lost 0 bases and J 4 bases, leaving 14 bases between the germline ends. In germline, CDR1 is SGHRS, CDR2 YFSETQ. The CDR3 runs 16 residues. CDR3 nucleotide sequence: TGCGCCAGCAGCTTGGCCGGGACGGAAAGAGGAAACACCATATATTTT. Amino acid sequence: CASSLAGTERGNTIYF.

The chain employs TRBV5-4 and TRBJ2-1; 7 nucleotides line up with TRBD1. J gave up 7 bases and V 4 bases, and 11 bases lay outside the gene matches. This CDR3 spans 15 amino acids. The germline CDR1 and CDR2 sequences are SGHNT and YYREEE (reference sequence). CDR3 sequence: CASSQRQGAGNEQFF. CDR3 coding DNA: TGTGCCAGCAGCCAACGACAGGGAGCAGGGAATGAGCAGTTCTTC.

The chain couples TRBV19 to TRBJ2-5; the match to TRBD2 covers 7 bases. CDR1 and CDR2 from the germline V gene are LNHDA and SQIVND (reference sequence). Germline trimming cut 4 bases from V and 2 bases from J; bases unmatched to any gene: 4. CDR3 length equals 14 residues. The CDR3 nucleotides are TGTGCCAGTAGTACGGTGGGACTACAAGAGACCCAGTACTTC. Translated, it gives CASSTVGLQETQYF.

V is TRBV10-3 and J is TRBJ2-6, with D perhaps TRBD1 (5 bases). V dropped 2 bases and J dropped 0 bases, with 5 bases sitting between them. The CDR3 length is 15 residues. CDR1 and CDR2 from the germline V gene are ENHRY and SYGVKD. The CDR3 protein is CAISERGSGANVLTF. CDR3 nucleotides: TGTGCCATCAGTGAGAGGGGCTCTGGGGCCAACGTCCTGACTTTC.

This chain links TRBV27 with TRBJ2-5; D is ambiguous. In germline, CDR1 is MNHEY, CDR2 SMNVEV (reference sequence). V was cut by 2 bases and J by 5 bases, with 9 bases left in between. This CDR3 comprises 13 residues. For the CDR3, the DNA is TGTGCCAGCAGTTTAAATCTCTGGGAGACCCAGTACTTC. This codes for CASSLNLWETQYF.

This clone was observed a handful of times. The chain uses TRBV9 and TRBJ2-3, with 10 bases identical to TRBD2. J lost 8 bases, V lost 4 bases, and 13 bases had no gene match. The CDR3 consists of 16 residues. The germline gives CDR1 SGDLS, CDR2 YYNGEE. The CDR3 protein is CASSPSWERGGSTQYF. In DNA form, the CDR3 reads TGTGCCAGCAGCCCCTCCTGGGAGCGGGGGGGCAGTACGCAGTATTTT.

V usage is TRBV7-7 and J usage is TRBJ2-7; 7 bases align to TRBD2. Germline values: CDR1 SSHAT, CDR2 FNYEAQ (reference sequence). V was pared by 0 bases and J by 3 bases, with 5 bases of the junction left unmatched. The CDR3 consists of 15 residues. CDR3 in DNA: TGTGCCAGCAGCTTAGCTAGCGGGCACGACTACGAGCAGTACTTC. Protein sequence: CASSLASGHDYEQYF.

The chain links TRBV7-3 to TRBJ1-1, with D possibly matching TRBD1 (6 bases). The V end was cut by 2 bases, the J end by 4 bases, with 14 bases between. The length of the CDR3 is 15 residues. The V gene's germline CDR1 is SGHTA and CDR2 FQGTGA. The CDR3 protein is CASSLDQGQGTEAFF. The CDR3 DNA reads TGTGCCAGCAGCTTAGATCAGGGGCAGGGCACTGAAGCTTTCTTT.

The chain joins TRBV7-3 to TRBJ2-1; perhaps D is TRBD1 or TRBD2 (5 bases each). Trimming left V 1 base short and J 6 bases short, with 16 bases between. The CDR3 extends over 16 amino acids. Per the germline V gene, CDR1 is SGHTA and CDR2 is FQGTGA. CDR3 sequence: CASSLMGRVSANEQFF. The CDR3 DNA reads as TGTGCCAGCAGCTTAATGGGACGGGTCTCAGCCAATGAGCAGTTCTTC.

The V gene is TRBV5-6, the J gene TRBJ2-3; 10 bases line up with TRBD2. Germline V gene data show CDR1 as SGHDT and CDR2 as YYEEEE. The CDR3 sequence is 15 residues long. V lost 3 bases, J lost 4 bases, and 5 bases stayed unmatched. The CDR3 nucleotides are TGTGCCAGCAGCTCCCGGACTAGCGGTGCAGATACGCAGTATTTT. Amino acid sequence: CASSSRTSGADTQYF. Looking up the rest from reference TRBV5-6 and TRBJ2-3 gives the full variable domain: DAGVTQSPTHLIKTRGQQVTLRCSPKSGHDTVSWYQQALGQGPQFIFQYYEEEERQRGNFPDRFSGHQFPNYSSELNVNALLLGDSALYLCASSSRTSGADTQYFGPGTRLTVL.